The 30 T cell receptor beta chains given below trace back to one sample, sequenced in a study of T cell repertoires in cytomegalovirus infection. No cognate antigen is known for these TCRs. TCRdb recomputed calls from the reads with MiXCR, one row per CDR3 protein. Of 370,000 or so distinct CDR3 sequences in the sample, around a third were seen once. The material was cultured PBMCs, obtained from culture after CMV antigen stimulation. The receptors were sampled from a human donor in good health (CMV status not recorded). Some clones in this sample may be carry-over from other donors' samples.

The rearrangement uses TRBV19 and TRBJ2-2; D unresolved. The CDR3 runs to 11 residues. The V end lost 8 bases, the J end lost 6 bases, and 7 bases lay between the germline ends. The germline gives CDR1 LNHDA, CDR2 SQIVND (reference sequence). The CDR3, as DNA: TGTGCCAGTGCGGAGCCCGGGGAGCTGTTTTTT. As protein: CASAEPGELFF.

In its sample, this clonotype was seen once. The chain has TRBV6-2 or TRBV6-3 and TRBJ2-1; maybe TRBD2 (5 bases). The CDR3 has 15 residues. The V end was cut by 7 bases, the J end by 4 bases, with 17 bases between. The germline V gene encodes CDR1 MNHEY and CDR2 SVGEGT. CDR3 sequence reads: CASIRPGGPYNEQFF. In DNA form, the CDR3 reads TGTGCCAGCATCAGGCCCGGAGGTCCTTACAATGAGCAGTTCTTC.

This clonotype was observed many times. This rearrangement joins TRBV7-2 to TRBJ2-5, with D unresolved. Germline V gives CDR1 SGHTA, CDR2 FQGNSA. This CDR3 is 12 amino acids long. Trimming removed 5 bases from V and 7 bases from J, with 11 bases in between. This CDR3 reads CASSLPSGTQYF. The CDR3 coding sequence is TGTGCCAGCAGCCTTCCGAGTGGGACCCAGTACTTC.

The CDR3 here is CSANQRVRNEQFF. Written as DNA, the CDR3 is TGCAGTGCTAATCAGCGGGTAAGGAATGAGCAGTTCTTC. J is TRBJ2-1 and V is TRBV20-1, with D possibly being TRBD2 (6 bases). Trimming pared 4 bases from V and 7 bases from J, leaving 14 bases between. The germline CDR1 and CDR2 sequences are DFQATT and SNEGSKA (reference sequence). The CDR3 consists of 13 residues.

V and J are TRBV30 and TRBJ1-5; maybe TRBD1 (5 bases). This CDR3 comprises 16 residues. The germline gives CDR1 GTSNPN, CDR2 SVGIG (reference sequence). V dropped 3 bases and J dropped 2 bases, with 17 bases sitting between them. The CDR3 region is CAWSRAGGVGNQPQHF. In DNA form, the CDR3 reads TGTGCCTGGAGCCGAGCGGGGGGTGTAGGCAATCAGCCCCAGCATTTT.

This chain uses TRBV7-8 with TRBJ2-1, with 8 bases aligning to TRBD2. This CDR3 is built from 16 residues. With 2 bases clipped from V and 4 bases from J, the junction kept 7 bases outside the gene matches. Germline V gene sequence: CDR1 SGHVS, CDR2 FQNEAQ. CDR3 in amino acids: CASSLLRGRPYNEQFF. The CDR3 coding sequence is TGTGCCAGCAGCTTACTCCGCGGGAGGCCTTACAATGAGCAGTTCTTC.

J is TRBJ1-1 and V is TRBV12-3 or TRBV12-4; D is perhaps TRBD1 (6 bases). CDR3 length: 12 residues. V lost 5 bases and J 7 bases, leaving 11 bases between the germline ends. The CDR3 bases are TGTGCCAGCAGTCTCGGACAGTTTGAAGCTTTCTTT. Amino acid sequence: CASSLGQFEAFF.

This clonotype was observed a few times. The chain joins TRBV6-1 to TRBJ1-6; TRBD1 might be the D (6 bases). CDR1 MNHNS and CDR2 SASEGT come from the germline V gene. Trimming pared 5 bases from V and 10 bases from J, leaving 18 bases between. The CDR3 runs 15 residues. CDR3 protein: CASSRNLQGDSPLHF. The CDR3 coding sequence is TGTGCCAGCAGTCGGAACCTACAGGGAGACTCACCCCTCCACTTT.

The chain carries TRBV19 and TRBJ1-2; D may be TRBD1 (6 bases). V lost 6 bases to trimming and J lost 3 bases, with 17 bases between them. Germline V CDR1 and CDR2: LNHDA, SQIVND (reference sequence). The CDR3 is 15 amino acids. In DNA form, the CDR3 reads TGTGCCAGTAGGATATGGACAGAGGGTGACTATGGCTACACCTTC. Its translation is CASRIWTEGDYGYTF.

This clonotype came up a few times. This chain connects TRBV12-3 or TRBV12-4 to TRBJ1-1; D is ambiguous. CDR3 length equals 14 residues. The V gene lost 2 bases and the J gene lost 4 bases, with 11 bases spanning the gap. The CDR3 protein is CASSLKGFGTEAFF. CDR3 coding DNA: TGTGCCAGCAGTTTAAAGGGATTTGGCACTGAAGCTTTCTTT.

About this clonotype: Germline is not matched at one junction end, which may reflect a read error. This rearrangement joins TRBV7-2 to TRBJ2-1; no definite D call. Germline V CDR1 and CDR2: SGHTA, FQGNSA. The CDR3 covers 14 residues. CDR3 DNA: TGTGCCAGCAGCTTAGTTCCGGGTCACTATGAGCGGTTCTTC. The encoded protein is CASSLVPGHYERFF.

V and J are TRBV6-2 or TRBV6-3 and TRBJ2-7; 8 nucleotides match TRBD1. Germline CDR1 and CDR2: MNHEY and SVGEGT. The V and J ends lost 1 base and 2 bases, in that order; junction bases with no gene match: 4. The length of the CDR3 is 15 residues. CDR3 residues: CASSYLSRGPYEQYF. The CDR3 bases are TGTGCCAGCAGTTACTTGTCCAGGGGGCCCTACGAGCAGTACTTC.

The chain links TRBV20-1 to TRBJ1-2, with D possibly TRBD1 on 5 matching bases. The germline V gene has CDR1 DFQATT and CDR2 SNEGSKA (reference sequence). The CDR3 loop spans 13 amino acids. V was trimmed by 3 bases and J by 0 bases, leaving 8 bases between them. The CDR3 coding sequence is TGCAGTGCTAGGCTGACAGCTAACTATGGCTACACCTTC. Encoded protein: CSARLTANYGYTF.

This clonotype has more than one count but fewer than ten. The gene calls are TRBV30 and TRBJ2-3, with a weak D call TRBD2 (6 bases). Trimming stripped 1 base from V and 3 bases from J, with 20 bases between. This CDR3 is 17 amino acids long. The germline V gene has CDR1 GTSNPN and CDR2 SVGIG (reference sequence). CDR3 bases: TGTGCCTGGAGTGGACTAGTTCCCCCTGGGAGAACAGATACGCAGTATTTT. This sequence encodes CAWSGLVPPGRTDTQYF.

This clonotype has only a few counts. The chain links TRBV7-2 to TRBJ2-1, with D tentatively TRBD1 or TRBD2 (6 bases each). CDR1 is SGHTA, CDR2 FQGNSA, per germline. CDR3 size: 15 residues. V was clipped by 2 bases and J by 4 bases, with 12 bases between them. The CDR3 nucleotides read TGTGCCAGCAGCTTAAGGGGGGACGAATACAATGAGCAGTTCTTC. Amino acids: CASSLRGDEYNEQFF.

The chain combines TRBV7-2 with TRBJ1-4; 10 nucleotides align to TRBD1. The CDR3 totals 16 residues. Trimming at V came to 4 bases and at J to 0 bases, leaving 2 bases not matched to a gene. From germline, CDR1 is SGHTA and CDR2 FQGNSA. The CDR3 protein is CASSWDRGTTNEKLFF. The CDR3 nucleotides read TGTGCCAGCAGCTGGGACAGGGGAACAACTAATGAAAAACTGTTTTTT. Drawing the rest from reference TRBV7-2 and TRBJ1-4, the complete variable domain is GAGVSQSPSNKVTEKGKDVELRCDPISGHTALYWYRQSLGQGLEFLIYFQGNSAPDKSGLPSDRFSAERTGGSVSTLTIQRTQQEDSAVYLCASSWDRGTTNEKLFFGSGTQLSVL.

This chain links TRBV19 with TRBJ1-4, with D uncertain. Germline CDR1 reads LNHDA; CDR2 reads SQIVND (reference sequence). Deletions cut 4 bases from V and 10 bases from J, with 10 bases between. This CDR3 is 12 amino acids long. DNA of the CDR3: TGTGCCAGTAGTAATCTCGACGGAAAACTGTTTTTT. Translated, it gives CASSNLDGKLFF.

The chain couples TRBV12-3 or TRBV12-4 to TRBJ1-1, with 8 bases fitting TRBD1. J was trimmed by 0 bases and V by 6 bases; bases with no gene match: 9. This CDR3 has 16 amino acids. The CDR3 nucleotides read TGTGCCAGCAGCCAAAGGACAGGGAGGATGAACACTGAAGCTTTCTTT. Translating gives CASSQRTGRMNTEAFF.

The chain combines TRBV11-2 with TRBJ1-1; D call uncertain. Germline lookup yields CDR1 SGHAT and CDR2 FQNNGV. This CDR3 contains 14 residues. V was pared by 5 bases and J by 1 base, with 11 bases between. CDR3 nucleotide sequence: TGTGCCAGCAGCAACTCTAATACGAACACTGAAGCTTTCTTT. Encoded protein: CASSNSNTNTEAFF.

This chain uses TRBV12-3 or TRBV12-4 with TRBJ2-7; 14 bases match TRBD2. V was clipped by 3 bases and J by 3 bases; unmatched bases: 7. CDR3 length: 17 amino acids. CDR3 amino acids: CASSLGLAGDFFYEQYF. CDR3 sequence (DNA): TGTGCCAGCAGTTTGGGACTAGCGGGAGACTTCTTCTACGAGCAGTACTTC.

The CDR3 bases are TGTGCTAGTGGTTTGGTACTAGGACAGCTCTATCGTGGCTACACCTTC. It translates to CASGLVLGQLYRGYTF. The rearrangement uses TRBV12-5 and TRBJ1-2; maybe TRBD1 (6 bases). The germline V and J ends were trimmed by 0 bases and 7 bases, with 18 bases remaining between them. Germline V CDR1 and CDR2: LGHNT, FRNRAP. The CDR3 sequence is 16 residues long.

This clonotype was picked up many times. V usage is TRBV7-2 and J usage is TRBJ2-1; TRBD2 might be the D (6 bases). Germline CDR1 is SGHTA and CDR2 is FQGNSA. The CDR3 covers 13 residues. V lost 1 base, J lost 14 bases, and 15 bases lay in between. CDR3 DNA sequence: TGTGCCAGCAGCTTAGGAGCGGAGCGGAGGGAGTTCTTC. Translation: CASSLGAERREFF.

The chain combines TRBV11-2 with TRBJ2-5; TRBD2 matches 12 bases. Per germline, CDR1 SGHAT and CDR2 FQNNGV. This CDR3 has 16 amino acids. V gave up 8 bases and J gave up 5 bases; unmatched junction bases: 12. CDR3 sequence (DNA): TGTGCCAGCCTCTACGGGAGGCTAGCGGGAGGGGAGACCCAGTACTTC. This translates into CASLYGRLAGGETQYF.

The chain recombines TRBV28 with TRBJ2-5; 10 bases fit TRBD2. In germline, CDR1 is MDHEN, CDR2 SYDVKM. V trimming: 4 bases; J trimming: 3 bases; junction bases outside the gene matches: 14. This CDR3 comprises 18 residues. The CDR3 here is CASSYRTSLAGEEETQYF. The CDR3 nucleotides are TGTGCCAGCAGTTATCGGACGAGCCTAGCGGGAGAAGAAGAGACCCAGTACTTC.

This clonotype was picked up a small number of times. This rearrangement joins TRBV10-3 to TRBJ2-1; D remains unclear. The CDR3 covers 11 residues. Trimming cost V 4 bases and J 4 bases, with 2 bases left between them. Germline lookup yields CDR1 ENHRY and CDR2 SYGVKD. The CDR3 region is CAISVYNEQFF. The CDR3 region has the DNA TGTGCCATCAGTGTTTACAATGAGCAGTTCTTC.

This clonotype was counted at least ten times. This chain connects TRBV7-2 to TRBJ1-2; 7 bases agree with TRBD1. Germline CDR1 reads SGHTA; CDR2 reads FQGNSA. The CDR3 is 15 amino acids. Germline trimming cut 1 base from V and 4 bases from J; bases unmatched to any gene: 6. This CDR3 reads CASSLEGASPYGYTF. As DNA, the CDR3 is TGTGCCAGCAGCTTAGAGGGGGCCAGCCCCTATGGCTACACCTTC.

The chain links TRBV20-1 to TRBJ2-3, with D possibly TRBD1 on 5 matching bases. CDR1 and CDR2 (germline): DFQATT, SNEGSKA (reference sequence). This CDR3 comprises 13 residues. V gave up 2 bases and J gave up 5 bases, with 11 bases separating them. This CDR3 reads CSARLQGGDTQYF. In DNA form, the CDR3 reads TGCAGTGCTAGACTTCAGGGTGGAGATACGCAGTATTTT.

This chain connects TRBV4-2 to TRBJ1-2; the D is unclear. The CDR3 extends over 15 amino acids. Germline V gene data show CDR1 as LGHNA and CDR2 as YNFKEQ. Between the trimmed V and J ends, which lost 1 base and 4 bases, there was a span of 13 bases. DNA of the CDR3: TGTGCCAGCAGCCAAGTGGGGTTGGGCTCCTATGGCTACACCTTC. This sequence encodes CASSQVGLGSYGYTF.

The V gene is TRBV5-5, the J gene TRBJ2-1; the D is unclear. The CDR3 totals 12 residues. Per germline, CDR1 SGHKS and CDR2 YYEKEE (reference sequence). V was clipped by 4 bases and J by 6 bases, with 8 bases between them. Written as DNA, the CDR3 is TGTGCCAGCAGCAGAGACACCAATGAGCAGTTCTTC. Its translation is CASSRDTNEQFF.

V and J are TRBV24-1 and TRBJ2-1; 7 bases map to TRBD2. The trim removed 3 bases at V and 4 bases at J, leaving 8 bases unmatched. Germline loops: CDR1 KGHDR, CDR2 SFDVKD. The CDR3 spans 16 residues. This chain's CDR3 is CATSDIGLDSYNEQFF. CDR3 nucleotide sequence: TGTGCCACCAGTGATATAGGACTAGATTCTTACAATGAGCAGTTCTTC.